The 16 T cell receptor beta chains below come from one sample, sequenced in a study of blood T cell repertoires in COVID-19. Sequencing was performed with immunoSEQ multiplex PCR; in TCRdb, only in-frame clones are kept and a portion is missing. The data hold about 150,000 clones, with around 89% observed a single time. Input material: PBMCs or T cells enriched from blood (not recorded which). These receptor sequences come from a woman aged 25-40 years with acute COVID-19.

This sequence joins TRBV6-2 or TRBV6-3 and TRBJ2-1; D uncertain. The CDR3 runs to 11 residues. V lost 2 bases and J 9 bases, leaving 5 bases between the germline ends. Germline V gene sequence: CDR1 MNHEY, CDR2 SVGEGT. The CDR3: CASSYPPEQFF. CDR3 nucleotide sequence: TGTGCCAGCAGTTACCCTCCTGAGCAGTTCTTC.

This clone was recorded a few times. CDR3 nucleotide sequence: TGTGCCAGCAGAGTAGGGGGTTATGCCACTGAAGCTTTCTTT. Amino acid sequence: CASRVGGYATEAFF. This chain connects TRBV7-9 to TRBJ1-1; the D gene is possibly TRBD1 (6 bases). CDR1 is SEHNR and CDR2 is FQNEAQ in the germline V gene (reference sequence). There are 14 residues in the CDR3. Trimming cost V 6 bases and J 4 bases, with 15 bases left between them.

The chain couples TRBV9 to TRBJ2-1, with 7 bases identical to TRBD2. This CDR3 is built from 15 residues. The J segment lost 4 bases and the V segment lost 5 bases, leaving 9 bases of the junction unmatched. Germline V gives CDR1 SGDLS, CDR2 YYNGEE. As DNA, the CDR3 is TGTGCCAGCAGTCCCGGGCTAGCGGAATACAATGAGCAGTTCTTC. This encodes CASSPGLAEYNEQFF.

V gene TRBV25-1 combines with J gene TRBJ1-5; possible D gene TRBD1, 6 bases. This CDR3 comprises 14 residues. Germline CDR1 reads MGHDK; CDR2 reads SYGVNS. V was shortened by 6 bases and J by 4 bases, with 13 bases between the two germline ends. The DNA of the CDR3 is TGTGCCAGCAGAGACAGGTTACCTAATCAGCCCCAGCATTTT. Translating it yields CASRDRLPNQPQHF.

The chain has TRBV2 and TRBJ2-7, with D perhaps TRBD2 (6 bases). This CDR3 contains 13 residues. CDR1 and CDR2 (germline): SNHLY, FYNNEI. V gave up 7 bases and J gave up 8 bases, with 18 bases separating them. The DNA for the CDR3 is TGTGCCAGCAAAGTGGCGGGGCCTTTGCAGCAGTACTTC. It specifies CASKVAGPLQQYF. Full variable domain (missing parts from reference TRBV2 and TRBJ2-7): EPEVTQTPSHQVTQMGQEVILRCVPISNHLYFYWYRQILGQKVEFLVSFYNNEISEKSEIFDDQFSVERPDGSNFTLKIRSTKLEDSAMYFCASKVAGPLQQYFGPGTRLTVT.

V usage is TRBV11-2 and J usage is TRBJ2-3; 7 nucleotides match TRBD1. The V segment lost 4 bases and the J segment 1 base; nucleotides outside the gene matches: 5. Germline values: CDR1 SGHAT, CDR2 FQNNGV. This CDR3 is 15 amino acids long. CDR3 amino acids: CASSSWDSGTDTQYF. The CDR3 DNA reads TGTGCCAGCAGCTCTTGGGACAGCGGCACAGATACGCAGTATTTT. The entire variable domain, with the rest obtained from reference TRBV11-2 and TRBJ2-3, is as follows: EAGVAQSPRYKIIEKRQSVAFWCNPISGHATLYWYQQILGQGPKLLIQFQNNGVVDDSQLPKDRFSAERLKGVDSTLKIQPAKLEDSAVYLCASSSWDSGTDTQYFGPGTRLTVL.

The CDR3 loop is CASSLRTLNTGELFF. The CDR3 DNA is TGCGCCAGCAGCTTACGGACTTTGAACACCGGGGAGCTGTTTTTT. This rearrangement joins TRBV5-1 to TRBJ2-2; perhaps TRBD2 as D (5 bases). Germline V gene lookup returns CDR1 SGHRS and CDR2 YFSETQ. Deletions cut 2 bases from V and 1 base from J, with 9 bases between. The CDR3 is 15 residues long.

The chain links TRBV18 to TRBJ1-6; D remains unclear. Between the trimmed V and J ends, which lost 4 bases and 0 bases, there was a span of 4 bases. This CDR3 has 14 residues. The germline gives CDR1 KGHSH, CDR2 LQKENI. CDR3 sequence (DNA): TGTGCCAGCTCACTCAGCTCCTATAATTCACCCCTCCACTTT. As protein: CASSLSSYNSPLHF.

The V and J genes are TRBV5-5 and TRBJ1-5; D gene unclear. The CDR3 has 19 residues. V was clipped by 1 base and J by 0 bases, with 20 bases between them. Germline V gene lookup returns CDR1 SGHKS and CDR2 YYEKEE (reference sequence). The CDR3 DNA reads TGTGCCAGCAGCTTGTCTGATCCATTTGGAGAATATAGCAATCAGCCCCAGCATTTT. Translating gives CASSLSDPFGEYSNQPQHF.

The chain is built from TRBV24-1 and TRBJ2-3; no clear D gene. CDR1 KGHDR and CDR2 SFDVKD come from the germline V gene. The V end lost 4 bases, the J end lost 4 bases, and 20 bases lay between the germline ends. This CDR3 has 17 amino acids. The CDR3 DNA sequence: TGTGCCACCAGTGACCCGGCCGTTGGGCCGCGCGCAGATACGCAGTATTTT. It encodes CATSDPAVGPRADTQYF.

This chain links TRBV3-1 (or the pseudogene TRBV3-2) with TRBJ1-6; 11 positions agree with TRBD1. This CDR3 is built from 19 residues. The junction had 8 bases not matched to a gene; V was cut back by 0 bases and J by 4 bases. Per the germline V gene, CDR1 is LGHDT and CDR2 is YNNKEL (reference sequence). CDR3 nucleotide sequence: TGTGCCAGCAGCCAAGAACCGGGACAGGGGGAAGAATATAATTCACCCCTCCACTTT. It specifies CASSQEPGQGEEYNSPLHF.

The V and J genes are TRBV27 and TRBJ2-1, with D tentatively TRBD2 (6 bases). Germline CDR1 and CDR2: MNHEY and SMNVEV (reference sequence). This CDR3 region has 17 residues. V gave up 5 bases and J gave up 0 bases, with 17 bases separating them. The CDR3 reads CASSPREDSSSYNEQFF. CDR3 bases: TGTGCCAGCAGTCCGAGGGAGGACTCGTCCTCCTACAATGAGCAGTTCTTC.

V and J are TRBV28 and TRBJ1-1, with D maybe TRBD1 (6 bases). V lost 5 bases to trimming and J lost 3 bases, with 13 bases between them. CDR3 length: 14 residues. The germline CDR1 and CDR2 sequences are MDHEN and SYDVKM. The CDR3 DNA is TGTGCCAGCAGTCCAAGCGGGGGCTACACTGAAGCTTTCTTT. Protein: CASSPSGGYTEAFF.

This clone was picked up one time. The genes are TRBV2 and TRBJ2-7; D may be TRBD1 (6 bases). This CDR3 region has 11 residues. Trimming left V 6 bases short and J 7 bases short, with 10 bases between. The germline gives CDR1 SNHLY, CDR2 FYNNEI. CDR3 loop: CASRPTGEQYF. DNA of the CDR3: TGTGCCAGCAGACCTACAGGGGAGCAGTACTTC.

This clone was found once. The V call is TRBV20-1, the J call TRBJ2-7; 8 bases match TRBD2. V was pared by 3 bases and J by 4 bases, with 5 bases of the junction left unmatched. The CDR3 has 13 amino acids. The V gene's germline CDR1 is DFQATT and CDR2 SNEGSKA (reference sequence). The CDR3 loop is CSASLAGFYEQYF. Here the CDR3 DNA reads TGCAGTGCTAGTCTAGCGGGTTTTTACGAGCAGTACTTC.

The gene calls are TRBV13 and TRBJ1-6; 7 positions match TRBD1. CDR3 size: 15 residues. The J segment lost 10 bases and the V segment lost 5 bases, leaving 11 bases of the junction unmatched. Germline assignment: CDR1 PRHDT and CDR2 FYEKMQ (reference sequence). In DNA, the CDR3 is TGTGCCAGCAGCCTCTCAGGGCAGGGGGACTCACCCCTCCACTTT. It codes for CASSLSGQGDSPLHF.